A single sample gave rise to the 12 T cell receptor beta chains below, sequenced in a study of control samples from healthy donors and cancer patients. Profiling relied on immunoSEQ multiplex PCR, and the TCRdb table lists in-frame clones only, not all of them. This table lists about 190,000 clones. The material sequenced was blood. Source of these receptors: a woman aged 25 to 39 in good health.

The chain couples TRBV5-1 to TRBJ2-3, with TRBD2 matching over 9 bases. The germline V gene encodes CDR1 SGHRS and CDR2 YFSETQ. V lost 2 bases, J lost 2 bases, and 3 bases stayed unmatched. The CDR3 contains 15 residues. The CDR3 loop reads CASSLERGVTDTQYF. In DNA form, the CDR3 reads TGCGCCAGCAGCTTAGAGCGGGGGGTCACAGATACGCAGTATTTT.

CDR3 residues: CASDSYEQYF. CDR3 bases: TGTGCCTCTGACAGCTACGAGCAGTACTTC. The chain couples TRBV19 to TRBJ2-7; D may be TRBD1 (5 bases). CDR3 size: 10 residues. CDR1 and CDR2 (germline): LNHDA, SQIVND (reference sequence). Trimming took 11 bases from V and 3 from J, leaving 8 bases between them.

Considering frequency, this clone is medium-sized. This rearrangement joins TRBV25-1 to TRBJ1-2; D gene uncertain. CDR3 size: 13 residues. Per the germline V gene, CDR1 is MGHDK and CDR2 is SYGVNS. Deletions cut 6 bases from V and 2 bases from J, with 10 bases between. The CDR3 protein is CASSLGTNYGYTF. In DNA form, the CDR3 reads TGTGCCAGCAGCTTAGGAACCAACTATGGCTACACCTTC.

The chain is built from TRBV5-1 and TRBJ1-1; D perhaps matches TRBD1 (6 bases). Germline V gene sequence: CDR1 SGHRS, CDR2 YFSETQ. CDR3 size: 15 residues. V was cut by 4 bases and J by 0 bases, with 13 bases left in between. The CDR3 DNA sequence: TGCGCCAGCAGCGCATTGACAGGTTTGAACACTGAAGCTTTCTTT. Its translation: CASSALTGLNTEAFF.

The chain joins TRBV3-1 (or the pseudogene TRBV3-2) to TRBJ1-3; unclear D gene. The CDR3 runs to 15 residues. Germline lookup yields CDR1 LGHDT and CDR2 YNNKEL (reference sequence). V was clipped by 7 bases and J by 0 bases, with 13 bases between them. In DNA form, the CDR3 reads TGTGCCAGCAAAATCAGTCCGTCCTCTGGAAACACCATATATTTT. Translated, it gives CASKISPSSGNTIYF.

The CDR3 protein is CSVYSNSGNTIYF. The CDR3 DNA sequence: TGCAGCGTGTACAGCAACTCTGGAAACACCATATATTTT. The gene calls are TRBV29-1 and TRBJ1-3; D is unclear. Looked up from germline, CDR1 is SQVTM and CDR2 is ANQGSEA. Trimming removed 6 bases at V and 0 bases at J, with 9 bases between. The CDR3 spans 13 residues.

The chain joins TRBV27 to TRBJ1-4; 7 bases fit TRBD1. The CDR3 spans 14 residues. V lost 5 bases to trimming and J lost 3 bases; unmatched junction nucleotides: 3. Germline V gene lookup returns CDR1 MNHEY and CDR2 SMNVEV (reference sequence). CDR3 coding DNA: TGTGCCAGCAGTCTGACAGGGTCTAATGAAAAACTGTTTTTT. Translating gives CASSLTGSNEKLFF. Full variable domain (outside the CDR3, taken from reference TRBV27 and TRBJ1-4): EAQVTQNPRYLITVTGKKLTVTCSQNMNHEYMSWYRQDPGLGLRQIYYSMNVEVTDKGDVPEGYKVSRKEKRNFPLILESPSPNQTSLYFCASSLTGSNEKLFFGSGTQLSVL.

This chain connects TRBV2 to TRBJ1-4; D remains ambiguous. Between the trimmed V and J ends, which lost 6 bases and 6 bases, there was a span of 11 bases. CDR3 length: 13 residues. Germline V lookup: CDR1 SNHLY, CDR2 FYNNEI. The CDR3 DNA is TGTGCCAGCAGGGGAACCCACGATGAAAAACTGTTTTTT. Its translation is CASRGTHDEKLFF.

V gene TRBV2 combines with J gene TRBJ1-2; 7 bases match TRBD1. Trimming cost V 6 bases and J 7 bases; bases outside gene matches: 11. Germline loops: CDR1 SNHLY, CDR2 FYNNEI. This CDR3 comprises 14 residues. For the CDR3, the DNA is TGTGCCAGCAGGGGGGACAGTCCAGTGGCTGGCTACACCTTC. Protein product: CASRGDSPVAGYTF.

This chain joins TRBV9 and TRBJ2-5, with D hard to call. The CDR3 is 13 amino acids. Germline lookup yields CDR1 SGDLS and CDR2 YYNGEE. The V end lost 0 bases, the J end lost 3 bases, and 6 bases lay between the germline ends. CDR3 DNA sequence: TGTGCCAGCAGCGTAGTAGGGAAAGAGACCCAGTACTTC. It yields the protein CASSVVGKETQYF. Using reference TRBV9 and TRBJ2-5 for the parts outside the CDR3, the full variable domain is DSGVTQTPKHLITATGQRVTLRCSPRSGDLSVYWYQQSLDQGLQFLIQYYNGEERAKGNILERFSAQQFPDLHSELNLSSLELGDSALYFCASSVVGKETQYFGPGTRLLVL.

The chain joins TRBV11-2 to TRBJ2-7; a possible D gene is TRBD1 (5 bases). Deletions cut 5 bases from V and 3 bases from J, with 29 bases between. CDR3 size: 19 residues. CDR1 and CDR2 (germline): SGHAT, FQNNGV. The CDR3 DNA reads as TGTGCCAGCAGCCCCACCCCCCACATCAAAGGGGTAACCTACTACGAGCAGTACTTC. Translation: CASSPTPHIKGVTYYEQYF. The complete variable domain, with remaining parts taken from reference TRBV11-2 and TRBJ2-7, reads EAGVAQSPRYKIIEKRQSVAFWCNPISGHATLYWYQQILGQGPKLLIQFQNNGVVDDSQLPKDRFSAERLKGVDSTLKIQPAKLEDSAVYLCASSPTPHIKGVTYYEQYFGPGTRLTVT.

The CDR3 is CSVGGETEAFF. CDR3 bases: TGCAGCGTTGGGGGGGAGACTGAAGCTTTCTTT. This sequence joins TRBV29-1 and TRBJ1-1; TRBD1 is a possible D gene (5 bases). The CDR3 has 11 residues. Trimming removed 4 bases at V and 5 bases at J, with 8 bases between. Germline lookup yields CDR1 SQVTM and CDR2 ANQGSEA.